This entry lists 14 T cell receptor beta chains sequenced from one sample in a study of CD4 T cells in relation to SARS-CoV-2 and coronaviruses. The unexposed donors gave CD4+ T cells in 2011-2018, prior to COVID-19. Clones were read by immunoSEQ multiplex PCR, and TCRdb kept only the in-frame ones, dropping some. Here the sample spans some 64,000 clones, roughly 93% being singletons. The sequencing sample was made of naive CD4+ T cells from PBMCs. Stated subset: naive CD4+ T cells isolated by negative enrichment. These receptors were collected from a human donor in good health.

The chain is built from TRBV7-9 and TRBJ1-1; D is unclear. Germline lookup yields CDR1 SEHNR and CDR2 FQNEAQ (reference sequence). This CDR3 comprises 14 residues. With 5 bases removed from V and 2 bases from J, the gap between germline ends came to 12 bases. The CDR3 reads CASSLTALNTEAFF. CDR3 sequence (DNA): TGTGCCAGCAGCCTCACTGCTCTAAACACTGAAGCTTTCTTT. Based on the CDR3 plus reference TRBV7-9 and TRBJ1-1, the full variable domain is DTGVSQNPRHKITKRGQNVTFRCDPISEHNRLYWYRQTLGQGPEFLTYFQNEAQLEKSRLLSDRFSAERPKGSFSTLEIQRTEQGDSAMYLCASSLTALNTEAFFGQGTRLTVV.

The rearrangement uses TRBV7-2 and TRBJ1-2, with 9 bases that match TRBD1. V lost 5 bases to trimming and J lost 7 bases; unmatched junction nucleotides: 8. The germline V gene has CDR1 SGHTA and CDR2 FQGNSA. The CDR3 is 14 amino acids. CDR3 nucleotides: TGTGCCAGCAGCCCTACAGGGGGCTTGGGTGGCTACACCTTC. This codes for CASSPTGGLGGYTF.

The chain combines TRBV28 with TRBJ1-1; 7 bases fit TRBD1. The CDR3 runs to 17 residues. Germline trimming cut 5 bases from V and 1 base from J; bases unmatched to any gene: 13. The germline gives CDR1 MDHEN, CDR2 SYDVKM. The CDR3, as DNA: TGTGCCAGCAGTCCACCACTCAGGGGGTACTCGAACACTGAAGCTTTCTTT. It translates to CASSPPLRGYSNTEAFF. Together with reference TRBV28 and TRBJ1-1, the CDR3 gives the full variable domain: DVKVTQSSRYLVKRTGEKVFLECVQDMDHENMFWYRQDPGLGLRLIYFSYDVKMKEKGDIPEGYSVSREKKERFSLILESASTNQTSMYLCASSPPLRGYSNTEAFFGQGTRLTVV.

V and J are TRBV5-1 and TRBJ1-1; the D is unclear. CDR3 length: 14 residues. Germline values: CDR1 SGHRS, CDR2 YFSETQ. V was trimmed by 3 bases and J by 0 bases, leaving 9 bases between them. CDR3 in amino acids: CASSSDRMNTEAFF. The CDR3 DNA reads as TGCGCCAGCAGCTCCGACCGCATGAACACTGAAGCTTTCTTT.

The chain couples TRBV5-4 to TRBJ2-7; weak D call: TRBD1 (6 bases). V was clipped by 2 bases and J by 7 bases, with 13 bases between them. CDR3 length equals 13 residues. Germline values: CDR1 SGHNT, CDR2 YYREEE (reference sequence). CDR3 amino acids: CASSLFRGWEQYF. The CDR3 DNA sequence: TGTGCCAGCAGCTTATTCAGGGGTTGGGAGCAGTACTTC.

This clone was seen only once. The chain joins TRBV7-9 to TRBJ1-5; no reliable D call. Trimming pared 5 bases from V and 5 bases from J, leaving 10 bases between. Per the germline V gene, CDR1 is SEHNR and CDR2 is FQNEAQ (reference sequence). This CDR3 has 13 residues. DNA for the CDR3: TGTGCCAGCAGCAAAAGCACGGATCAGCCCCAGCATTTT. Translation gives CASSKSTDQPQHF.

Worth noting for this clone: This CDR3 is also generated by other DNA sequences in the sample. The CDR3 spells CASSLGQQETQYF. CDR3 sequence (DNA): TGTGCCAGCTCACTAGGACAGCAAGAGACCCAGTACTTC. The rearrangement joins TRBV18 to TRBJ2-5, with a weak D call TRBD1 (6 bases). The germline CDR1 and CDR2 sequences are KGHSH and LQKENI. V lost 4 bases to trimming and J lost 2 bases, with 8 bases between them. The CDR3 sequence is 13 residues long.

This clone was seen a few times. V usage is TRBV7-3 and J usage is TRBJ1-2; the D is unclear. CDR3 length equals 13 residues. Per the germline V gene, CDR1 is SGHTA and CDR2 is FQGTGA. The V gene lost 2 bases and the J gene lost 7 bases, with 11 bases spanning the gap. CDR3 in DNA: TGTGCCAGCAGCTTACTGGCAGGTTCTGGCTACACCTTC. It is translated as CASSLLAGSGYTF.

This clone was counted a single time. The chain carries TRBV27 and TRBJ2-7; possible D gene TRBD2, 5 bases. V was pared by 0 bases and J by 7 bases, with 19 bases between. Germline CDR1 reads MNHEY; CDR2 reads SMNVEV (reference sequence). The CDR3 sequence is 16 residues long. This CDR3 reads CASSLSRTGPRGEQYF. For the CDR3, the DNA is TGTGCCAGCAGTTTATCCCGCACCGGGCCCCGAGGGGAGCAGTACTTC.

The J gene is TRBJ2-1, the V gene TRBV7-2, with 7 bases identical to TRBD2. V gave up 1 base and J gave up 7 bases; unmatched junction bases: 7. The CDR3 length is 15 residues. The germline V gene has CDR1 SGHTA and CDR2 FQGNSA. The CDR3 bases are TGTGCCAGCAGCTTAGAAGGGACTACCCCAAATGAGCAGTTCTTC. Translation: CASSLEGTTPNEQFF.

The CDR3 DNA sequence: TGTGCCAGCAGTGAGCAACCCCGGACCGCAATGAACGAGCAGTACTTC. Protein: CASSEQPRTAMNEQYF. The rearrangement links TRBV6-1 to TRBJ2-7; D is uncertain. Germline-derived CDR1 and CDR2 are MNHNS and SASEGT. Trimming pared 3 bases from V and 5 bases from J, leaving 20 bases between. The CDR3 is 16 residues long.

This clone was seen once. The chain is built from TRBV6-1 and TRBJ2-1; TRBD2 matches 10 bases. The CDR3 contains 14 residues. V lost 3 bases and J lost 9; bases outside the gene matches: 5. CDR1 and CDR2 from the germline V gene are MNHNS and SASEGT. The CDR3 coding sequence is TGTGCCAGCAGTGATAGCGGGAGGTCCAGTGAGCAGTTCTTC. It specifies CASSDSGRSSEQFF.

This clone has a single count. CDR3: CASSLASGNADTQYF. The CDR3, as DNA: TGCGCCAGCAGCTTGGCCTCGGGAAATGCAGATACGCAGTATTTT. The V gene is TRBV5-1, the J gene TRBJ2-3, with a weak D call TRBD2 (5 bases). CDR3 size: 15 residues. Germline assignment: CDR1 SGHRS and CDR2 YFSETQ. Trimming took 0 bases from V and 4 from J, leaving 12 bases between them.

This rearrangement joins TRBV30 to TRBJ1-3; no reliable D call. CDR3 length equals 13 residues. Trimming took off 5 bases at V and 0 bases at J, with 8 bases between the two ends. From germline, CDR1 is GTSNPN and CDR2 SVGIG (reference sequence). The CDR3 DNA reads TGTGCCTGGCAGGCTTCCTCTGGAAACACCATATATTTT. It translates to CAWQASSGNTIYF.